Listed here are 3 T cell receptor beta chains from one sample, sequenced in a study of cytomegalovirus exposure and HLA in healthy donors. In the PCR, 60 Vbeta and 13 Jbeta primers were used. This table comes from immunoSEQ multiplex PCR, and its TCRdb copy is limited to in-frame clones, with some not included. The table records about 200,000 clones, over 65% of them present only once. The specimen was PBMCs. These receptors all come from a man aged 35-49 years in good health and CMV-seronegative.

The rearrangement links TRBV5-3 to TRBJ2-4, with D perhaps TRBD2 (5 bases). TRBV5-3 is classed as an ORF, of uncertain function. V lost 0 bases, J lost 1 base, and 17 bases lay in between. This CDR3 contains 18 residues. The CDR3 DNA sequence: TGTGCCAGAAGCTTGGAACGGGTGACGGGAACGGCCAAAAACATTCAGTACTTC. Its translation is CARSLERVTGTAKNIQYF.

This clone has just one count. Relative to the germline gene, one junction end is altered; a read error may explain this. The rearrangement links TRBV7-9 to TRBJ1-1, with D unresolved. Germline V gene lookup returns CDR1 SEHNR and CDR2 FQNEAQ (reference sequence). This CDR3 comprises 15 residues. The CDR3 bases are TGTTCCAGCAGTCCGGGTGCGACGAAGAACACTGAAGCTTTCTTT. Protein: CSSSPGATKNTEAFF.

The chain employs TRBV7-9 and TRBJ2-2; weak D call: TRBD1 (6 bases). Trimming stripped 1 base from V and 3 bases from J, with 9 bases between. The CDR3 runs 15 residues. Germline V gene lookup returns CDR1 SEHNR and CDR2 FQNEAQ (reference sequence). The CDR3 is CASSLGGLDTGELFF. The CDR3 DNA reads as TGTGCCAGCAGCTTAGGGGGGCTTGACACCGGGGAGCTGTTTTTT.